The 16 T cell receptor beta chains presented below share a single source sample, sequenced in a study of cytomegalovirus exposure and HLA in healthy donors. PCR amplification relied on 60 Vbeta primers (plus 13 Jbeta primers). The repertoire was sequenced with immunoSEQ multiplex PCR; TCRdb's copy has only in-frame clones and lacks some. The data hold over 150,000 clones, with roughly 80% observed a single time. Sample: PBMCs. The source of these receptors is a man aged 30 to 45 in good health and CMV-seropositive.

The V call is TRBV11-3, the J call TRBJ1-3, with TRBD1 identical over 7 bases. This CDR3 has 17 residues. V was pared by 1 base and J by 3 bases, with 9 bases of the junction left unmatched. The germline CDR1 and CDR2 sequences are SGHNT and YENEEA. In nucleotides, the CDR3 is TGTGCCAGCAGCTTAGCCCTTACTCACAGGGGTGGAAACACCATATATTTT. Residues: CASSLALTHRGGNTIYF.

The chain carries TRBV4-1 and TRBJ1-2; 7 bases map to TRBD1. This CDR3 has 16 amino acids. Germline assignment: CDR1 MGHRA and CDR2 YSYEKL. The V gene end was trimmed by 4 bases and the J gene end by 0 bases; junction bases not matched to a gene: 8. For the CDR3, the DNA is TGCGCCAGCAGCCTGACCATGGGACAGACTAACTATGGCTACACCTTC. Protein: CASSLTMGQTNYGYTF.

The chain employs TRBV20-1 and TRBJ2-3; D not resolved. This CDR3 region has 11 residues. With 7 bases removed from V and 4 bases from J, the gap between germline ends came to 9 bases. CDR1 and CDR2 from the germline V gene are DFQATT and SNEGSKA (reference sequence). The CDR3 DNA is TGCAGTGTTAGGGCACCAGATACGCAGTATTTT. Translated, it gives CSVRAPDTQYF.

The V gene is TRBV11-2, the J gene TRBJ2-4; D perhaps matches TRBD2 (5 bases). The germline V gene encodes CDR1 SGHAT and CDR2 FQNNGV. The CDR3 has 16 amino acids. Trimming removed 2 bases at V and 7 bases at J, with 18 bases between. This CDR3 reads CASSLLSGEGWNIQYF. CDR3 DNA sequence: TGTGCCAGCAGCTTATTAAGTGGCGAGGGCTGGAACATTCAGTACTTC.

V is TRBV7-9 and J is TRBJ1-4; D call uncertain. The CDR3 loop spans 14 amino acids. Germline lookup yields CDR1 SEHNR and CDR2 FQNEAQ (reference sequence). Trimming removed 5 bases at V and 3 bases at J, with 10 bases between. The CDR3 reads CASSQEEPNEKLFF. The CDR3 nucleotides are TGTGCCAGCAGCCAGGAGGAACCTAATGAAAAACTGTTTTTT.

The chain has TRBV4-1 and TRBJ1-5, with D maybe TRBD1 (5 bases). This CDR3 is 15 amino acids long. Per the germline V gene, CDR1 is MGHRA and CDR2 is YSYEKL. V was cut by 4 bases and J by 5 bases, with 15 bases left in between. CDR3 residues: CASSRVQVRDQPQHF. Here the CDR3 DNA reads TGCGCCAGCAGCCGAGTACAGGTAAGAGATCAGCCCCAGCATTTT.

A single count supports this clone. The J gene is TRBJ2-3, the V gene TRBV7-9, with a possible D match to TRBD2 (6 bases). Looked up from germline, CDR1 is SEHNR and CDR2 is FQNEAQ (reference sequence). The CDR3 is 13 amino acids. Between the trimmed V and J ends, which lost 5 bases and 5 bases, there was a span of 11 bases. CDR3 amino acids: CASSGGTGDTQYF. In DNA, the CDR3 is TGTGCCAGCAGCGGGGGGACGGGAGATACGCAGTATTTT.

The chain carries TRBV6-5 and TRBJ2-1; TRBD1 agrees at 11 bases. Trimming at V came to 0 bases and at J to 7 bases, leaving 2 bases not matched to a gene. This CDR3 is 15 amino acids long. Germline V gives CDR1 MNHEY, CDR2 SVGAGI. The CDR3 DNA reads as TGTGCCAGCAGTTACTCGGGACAGGGGGTGAATGAGCAGTTCTTC. This codes for CASSYSGQGVNEQFF.

The V and J genes are TRBV7-9 and TRBJ1-2; 8 nucleotides agree with TRBD1. Trimming at V came to 0 bases and at J to 1 base, leaving 4 bases not matched to a gene. The CDR3 runs to 16 residues. Germline loops: CDR1 SEHNR, CDR2 FQNEAQ (reference sequence). The CDR3 protein is CASSLALGQDNYGYTF. CDR3 DNA: TGTGCCAGCAGCTTAGCCCTGGGACAGGATAACTATGGCTACACCTTC.

This clone was seen a handful of times. This chain uses TRBV11-2 with TRBJ2-7, with a possible D match to TRBD1 (6 bases). Germline-derived CDR1 and CDR2 are SGHAT and FQNNGV. The CDR3 covers 15 residues. V was clipped by 2 bases and J by 2 bases, with 13 bases between them. The CDR3 is CASSLFFAGAYEQYF. In DNA, the CDR3 is TGTGCCAGCAGCTTATTCTTCGCAGGGGCCTACGAGCAGTACTTC.

This clone appeared a few times. J is TRBJ2-5 and V is TRBV27; 11 nucleotides agree with TRBD2. V was pared by 6 bases and J by 5 bases, with 8 bases of the junction left unmatched. Germline V lookup: CDR1 MNHEY, CDR2 SMNVEV (reference sequence). This CDR3 region has 15 residues. CDR3 in DNA: TGTGCCAGCAGAAATAGCGGGAGGGCCAGGGAGACCCAGTACTTC. This sequence encodes CASRNSGRARETQYF.

The V and J genes are TRBV7-9 and TRBJ1-3; no clear D gene. The CDR3 consists of 14 residues. V lost 8 bases and J 0 bases, leaving 11 bases between the germline ends. Germline V CDR1 and CDR2: SEHNR, FQNEAQ (reference sequence). The CDR3 reads CASGEGTSGNTIYF. CDR3 nucleotide sequence: TGTGCCAGCGGAGAGGGAACCTCTGGAAACACCATATATTTT.

The gene calls are TRBV19 and TRBJ2-7; 7 bases are a match to TRBD2. The CDR3 has 13 residues. Unmatched junction bases numbered 6, after V lost 5 bases and J lost 5 bases. Germline V gives CDR1 LNHDA, CDR2 SQIVND (reference sequence). CDR3: CASSFGTTHEQYF. The CDR3 nucleotides read TGTGCCAGTAGTTTTGGGACTACTCACGAGCAGTACTTC.

The chain's CDR3 is CATSRDKVERANYGYTF. The CDR3 bases are TGTGCCACCAGCAGAGATAAAGTTGAGCGAGCTAACTATGGCTACACCTTC. The chain is built from TRBV15 and TRBJ1-2; the D is unclear. V was shortened by 0 bases and J by 0 bases, with 14 bases between the two germline ends. The CDR3 length is 17 residues. Per germline, CDR1 LNHNV and CDR2 YYDKDF (reference sequence). Drawing the rest from reference TRBV15 and TRBJ1-2, the complete variable domain is DAMVIQNPRYQVTQFGKPVTLSCSQTLNHNVMYWYQQKSSQAPKLLFHYYDKDFNNEADTPDNFQSRRPNTSFCFLDIRSPGLGDTAMYLCATSRDKVERANYGYTFGSGTRLTVV.

The V call is TRBV7-8, the J call TRBJ2-5; no definite D call. This CDR3 comprises 12 residues. Germline loops: CDR1 SGHVS, CDR2 FQNEAQ. Trimming cost V 8 bases and J 5 bases, with 12 bases left between them. The chain's CDR3 is CASSRARETQYF. The CDR3, as DNA: TGTGCCAGCTCTCGAGCGCGGGAGACCCAGTACTTC.

This clone has a single count. J is TRBJ2-5 and V is TRBV30; 7 positions agree with TRBD2. The CDR3 is 13 amino acids. Germline CDR1 GTSNPN, CDR2 SVGIG (reference sequence). Trimming removed 3 bases from V and 5 bases from J; junction bases left unmatched: 6. Here the CDR3 DNA reads TGTGCCTGGAGCGACGAGGGAGGGGAGACCCAGTACTTC. Translated: CAWSDEGGETQYF.